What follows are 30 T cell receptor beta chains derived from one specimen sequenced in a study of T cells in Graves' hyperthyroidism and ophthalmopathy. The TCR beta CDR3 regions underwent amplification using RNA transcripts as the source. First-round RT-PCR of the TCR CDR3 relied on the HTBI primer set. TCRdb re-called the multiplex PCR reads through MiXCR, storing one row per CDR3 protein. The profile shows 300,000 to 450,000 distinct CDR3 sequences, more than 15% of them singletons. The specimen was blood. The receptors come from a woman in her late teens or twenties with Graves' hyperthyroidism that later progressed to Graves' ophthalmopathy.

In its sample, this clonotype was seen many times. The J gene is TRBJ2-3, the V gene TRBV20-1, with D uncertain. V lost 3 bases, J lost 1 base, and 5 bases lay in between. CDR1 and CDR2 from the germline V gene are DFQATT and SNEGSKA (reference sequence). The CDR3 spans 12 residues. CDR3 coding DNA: TGCAGTGCTAGTTTTGGCACAGATACGCAGTATTTT. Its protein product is CSASFGTDTQYF.

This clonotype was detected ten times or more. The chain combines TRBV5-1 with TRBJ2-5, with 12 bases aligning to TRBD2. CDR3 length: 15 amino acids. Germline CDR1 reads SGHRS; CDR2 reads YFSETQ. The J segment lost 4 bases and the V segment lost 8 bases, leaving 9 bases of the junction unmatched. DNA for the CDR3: TGCGCCAGTCGAAGGACTAGCGGGGAGGTAGAGACCCAGTACTTC. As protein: CASRRTSGEVETQYF.

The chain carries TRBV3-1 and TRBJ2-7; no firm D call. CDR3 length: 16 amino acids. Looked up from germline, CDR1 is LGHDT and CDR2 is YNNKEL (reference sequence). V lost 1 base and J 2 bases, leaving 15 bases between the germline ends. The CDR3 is CASSQGSTPSPYEQYF. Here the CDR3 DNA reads TGTGCCAGCAGCCAAGGGTCGACCCCGAGCCCCTACGAGCAGTACTTC.

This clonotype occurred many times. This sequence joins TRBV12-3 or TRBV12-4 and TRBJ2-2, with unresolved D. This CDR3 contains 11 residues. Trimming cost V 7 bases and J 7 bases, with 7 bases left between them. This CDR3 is CASIKGGELFF. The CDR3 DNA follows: TGTGCCAGCATCAAAGGCGGGGAGCTGTTTTTT.

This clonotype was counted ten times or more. The CDR3 here is CASSDIPGYQETQYF. In nucleotides, the CDR3 is TGTGCCAGCAGTGATATCCCGGGGTACCAAGAGACCCAGTACTTC. This chain links TRBV6-1 with TRBJ2-5; perhaps TRBD2 as D (5 bases). The CDR3 has 15 amino acids. Germline assignment: CDR1 MNHNS and CDR2 SASEGT. V lost 3 bases, J lost 0 bases, and 11 bases lay in between.

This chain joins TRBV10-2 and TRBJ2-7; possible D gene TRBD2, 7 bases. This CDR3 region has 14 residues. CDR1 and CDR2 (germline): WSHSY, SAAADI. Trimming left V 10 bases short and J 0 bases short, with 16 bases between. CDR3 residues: CATGIGGVSYEQYF. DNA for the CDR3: TGCGCCACCGGGATAGGGGGGGTCTCCTACGAGCAGTACTTC.

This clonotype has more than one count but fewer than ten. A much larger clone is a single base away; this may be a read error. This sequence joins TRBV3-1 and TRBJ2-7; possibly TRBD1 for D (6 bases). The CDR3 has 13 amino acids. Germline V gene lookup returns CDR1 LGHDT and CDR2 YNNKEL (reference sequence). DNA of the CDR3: TGTGCCAGCAGCCTGGGGGCCTACTACGAGCAGCACTTC. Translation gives CASSLGAYYEQHF.

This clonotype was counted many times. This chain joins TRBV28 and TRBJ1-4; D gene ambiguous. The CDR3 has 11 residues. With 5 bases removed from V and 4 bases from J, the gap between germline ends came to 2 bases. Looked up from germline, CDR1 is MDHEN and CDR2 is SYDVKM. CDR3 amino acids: CASSNNEKLFF. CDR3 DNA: TGTGCCAGCAGTAATAATGAAAAACTGTTTTTT.

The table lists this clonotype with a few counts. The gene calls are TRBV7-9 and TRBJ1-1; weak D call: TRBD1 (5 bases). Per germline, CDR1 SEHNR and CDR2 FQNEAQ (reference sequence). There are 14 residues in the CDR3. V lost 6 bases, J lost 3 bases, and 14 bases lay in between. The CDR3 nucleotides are TGTGCCAGCAGTCGTTCAGGGTCGGACACTGAAGCTTTCTTT. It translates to CASSRSGSDTEAFF. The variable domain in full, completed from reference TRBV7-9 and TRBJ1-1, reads DTGVSQNPRHKITKRGQNVTFRCDPISEHNRLYWYRQTLGQGPEFLTYFQNEAQLEKSRLLSDRFSAERPKGSFSTLEIQRTEQGDSAMYLCASSRSGSDTEAFFGQGTRLTVV.

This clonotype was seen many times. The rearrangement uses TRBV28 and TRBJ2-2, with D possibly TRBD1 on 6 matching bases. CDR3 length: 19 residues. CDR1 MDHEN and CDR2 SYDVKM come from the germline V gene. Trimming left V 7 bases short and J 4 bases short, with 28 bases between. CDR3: CASTFADRGSPASTGELFF. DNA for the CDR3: TGTGCCAGCACCTTTGCCGATAGGGGGTCTCCTGCATCCACCGGGGAGCTGTTTTTT.

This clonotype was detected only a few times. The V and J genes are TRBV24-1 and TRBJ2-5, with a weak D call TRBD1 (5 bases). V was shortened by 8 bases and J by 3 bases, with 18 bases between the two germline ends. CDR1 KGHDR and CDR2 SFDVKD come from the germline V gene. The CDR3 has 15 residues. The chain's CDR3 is CATMAQGSGEETQYF. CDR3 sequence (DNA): TGTGCCACCATGGCCCAGGGCTCAGGAGAAGAGACCCAGTACTTC.

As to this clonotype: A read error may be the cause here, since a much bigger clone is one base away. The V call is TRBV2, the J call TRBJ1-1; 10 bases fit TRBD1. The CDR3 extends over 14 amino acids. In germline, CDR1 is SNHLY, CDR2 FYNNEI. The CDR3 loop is CVSSPGQGWTEAFF. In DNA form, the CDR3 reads TGTGTCAGCAGTCCGGGACAGGGGTGGACTGAAGCTTTCTTT. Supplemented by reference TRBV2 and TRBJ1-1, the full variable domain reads EPEVTQTPSHQVTQMGQEVILRCVPISNHLYFYWYRQILGQKVEFLVSFYNNEISEKSEIFDDQFSVERPDGSNFTLKIRSTKLEDSAMYFCVSSPGQGWTEAFFGQGTRLTVV.

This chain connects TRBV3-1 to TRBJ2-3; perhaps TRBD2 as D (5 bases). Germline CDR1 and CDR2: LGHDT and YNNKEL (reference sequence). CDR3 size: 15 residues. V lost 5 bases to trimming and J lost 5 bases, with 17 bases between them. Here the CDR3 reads CASSKRGHRGDTQYF. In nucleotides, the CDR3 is TGTGCCAGCAGCAAAAGAGGGCACCGCGGAGATACGCAGTATTTT.

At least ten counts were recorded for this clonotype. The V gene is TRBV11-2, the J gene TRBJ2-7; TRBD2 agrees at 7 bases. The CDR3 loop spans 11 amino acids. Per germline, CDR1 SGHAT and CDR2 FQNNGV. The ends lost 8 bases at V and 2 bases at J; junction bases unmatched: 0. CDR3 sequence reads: CASGGAYEQYF. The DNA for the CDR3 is TGTGCCAGCGGGGGGGCCTACGAGCAGTACTTC. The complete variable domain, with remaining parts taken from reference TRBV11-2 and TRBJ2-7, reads EAGVAQSPRYKIIEKRQSVAFWCNPISGHATLYWYQQILGQGPKLLIQFQNNGVVDDSQLPKDRFSAERLKGVDSTLKIQPAKLEDSAVYLCASGGAYEQYFGPGTRLTVT.

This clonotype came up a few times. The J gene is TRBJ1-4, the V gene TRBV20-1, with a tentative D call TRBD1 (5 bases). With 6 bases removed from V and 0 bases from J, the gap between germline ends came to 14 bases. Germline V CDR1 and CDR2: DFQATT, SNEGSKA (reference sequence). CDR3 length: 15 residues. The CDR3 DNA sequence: TGCAGTGCCTCCGGCAGGGTCACAACTAATGAAAAACTGTTTTTT. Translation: CSASGRVTTNEKLFF.

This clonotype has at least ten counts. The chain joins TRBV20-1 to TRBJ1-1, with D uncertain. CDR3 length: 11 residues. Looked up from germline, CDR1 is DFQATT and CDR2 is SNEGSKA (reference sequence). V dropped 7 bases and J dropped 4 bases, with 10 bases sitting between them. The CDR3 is CSVPTGTEAFF. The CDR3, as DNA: TGCAGTGTCCCAACGGGCACTGAAGCTTTCTTT.

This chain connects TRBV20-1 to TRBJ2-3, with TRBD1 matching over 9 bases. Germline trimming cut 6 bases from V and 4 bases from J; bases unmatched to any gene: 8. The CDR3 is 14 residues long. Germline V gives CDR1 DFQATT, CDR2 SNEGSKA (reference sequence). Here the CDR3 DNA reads TGCAGTGCAGAAACGGGACAGGGAGCAGATACGCAGTATTTT. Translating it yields CSAETGQGADTQYF.

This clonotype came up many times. The CDR3 loop is CSAGPTDTDTQYF. For the CDR3, the DNA is TGCAGTGCTGGCCCGACAGACACAGATACGCAGTATTTT. The chain is built from TRBV20-1 and TRBJ2-3; possibly TRBD1 for D (5 bases). This CDR3 is 13 amino acids long. Trimming left V 5 bases short and J 2 bases short, with 11 bases between. Germline CDR1 DFQATT, CDR2 SNEGSKA (reference sequence).

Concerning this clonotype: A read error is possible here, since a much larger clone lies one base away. CDR3 residues: CASIASGQSYGYTF. CDR3 in DNA: TGTGCCAGCATAGCCTCGGGACAGAGCTATGGCTACACCTTC. The chain has TRBV2 and TRBJ1-2, with 7 bases matching TRBD1. After removal of 7 bases from V and 4 bases from J, the junction contained 9 bases not matched to a gene. The CDR3 is made up of 14 amino acids. Germline CDR1 and CDR2: SNHLY and FYNNEI.

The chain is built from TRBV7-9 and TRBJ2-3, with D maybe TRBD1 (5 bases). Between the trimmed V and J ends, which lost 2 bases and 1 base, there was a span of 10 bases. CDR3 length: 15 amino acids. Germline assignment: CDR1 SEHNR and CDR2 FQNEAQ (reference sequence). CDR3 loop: CASSLSRAGTDTQYF. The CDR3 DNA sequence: TGTGCCAGCAGCTTATCCAGGGCAGGCACAGATACGCAGTATTTT. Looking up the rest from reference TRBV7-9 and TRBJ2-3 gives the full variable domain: DTGVSQNPRHKITKRGQNVTFRCDPISEHNRLYWYRQTLGQGPEFLTYFQNEAQLEKSRLLSDRFSAERPKGSFSTLEIQRTEQGDSAMYLCASSLSRAGTDTQYFGPGTRLTVL.

The CDR3 spells CATSSPFPEPLVGYGYTF. The CDR3 bases are TGTGCCACCAGCAGCCCTTTTCCGGAGCCCCTGGTGGGCTATGGCTACACCTTC. The rearrangement joins TRBV15 to TRBJ1-2; D gene uncertain. The CDR3 is 18 residues long. The V gene lost 3 bases and the J gene lost 4 bases, with 24 bases spanning the gap. The germline V gene encodes CDR1 LNHNV and CDR2 YYDKDF (reference sequence).

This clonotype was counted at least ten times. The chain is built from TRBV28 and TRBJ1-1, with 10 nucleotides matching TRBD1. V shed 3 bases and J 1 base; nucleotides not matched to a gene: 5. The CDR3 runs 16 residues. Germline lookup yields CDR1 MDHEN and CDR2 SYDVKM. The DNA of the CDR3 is TGTGCCAGCAGTTTTCGACAGGGGGCTAAGAACACTGAAGCTTTCTTT. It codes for CASSFRQGAKNTEAFF.

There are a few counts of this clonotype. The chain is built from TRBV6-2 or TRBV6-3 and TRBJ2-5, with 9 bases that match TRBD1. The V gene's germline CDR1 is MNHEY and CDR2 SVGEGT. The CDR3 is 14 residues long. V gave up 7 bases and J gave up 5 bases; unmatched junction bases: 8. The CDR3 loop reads CASNRDRVLETQYF. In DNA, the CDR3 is TGTGCCAGCAATAGGGACAGGGTTTTGGAGACCCAGTACTTC.

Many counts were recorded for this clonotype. The DNA for the CDR3 is TGTGCCATCAGGGGAGAAGTTAATGAAAAACTGTTTTTT. It is translated as CAIRGEVNEKLFF. J is TRBJ1-4 and V is TRBV10-3, with D uncertain. The ends were cut back, 6 bases at V and 4 bases at J, with 9 bases in the middle. Germline loops: CDR1 ENHRY, CDR2 SYGVKD. The CDR3 has 13 residues.

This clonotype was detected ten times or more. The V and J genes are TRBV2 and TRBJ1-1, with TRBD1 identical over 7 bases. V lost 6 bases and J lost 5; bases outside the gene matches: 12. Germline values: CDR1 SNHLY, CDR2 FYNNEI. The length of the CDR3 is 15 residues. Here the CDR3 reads CASRLLTGRGTEAFF. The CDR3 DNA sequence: TGTGCCAGCAGACTTTTGACAGGGAGGGGTACTGAAGCTTTCTTT.

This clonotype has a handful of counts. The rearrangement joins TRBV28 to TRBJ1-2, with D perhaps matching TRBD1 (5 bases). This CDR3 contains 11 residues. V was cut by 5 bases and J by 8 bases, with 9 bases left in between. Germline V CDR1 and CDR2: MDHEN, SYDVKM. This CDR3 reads CASSTYRGYTF. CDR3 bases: TGTGCCAGCAGTACATACAGGGGCTACACCTTC.

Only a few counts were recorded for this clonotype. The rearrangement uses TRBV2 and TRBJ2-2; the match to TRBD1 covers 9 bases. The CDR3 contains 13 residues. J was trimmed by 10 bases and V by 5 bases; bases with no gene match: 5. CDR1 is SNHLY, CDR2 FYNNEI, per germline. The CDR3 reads CASSKGQGLELFF. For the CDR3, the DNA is TGTGCCAGCAGTAAGGGACAGGGCCTGGAGCTGTTTTTT.

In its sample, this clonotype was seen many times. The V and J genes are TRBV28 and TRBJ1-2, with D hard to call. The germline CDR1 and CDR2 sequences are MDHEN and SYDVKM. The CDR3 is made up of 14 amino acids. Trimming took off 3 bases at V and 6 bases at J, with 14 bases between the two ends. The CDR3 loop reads CASSFRILRDGYTF. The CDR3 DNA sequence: TGTGCCAGCAGTTTTCGGATTTTAAGGGATGGCTACACCTTC.

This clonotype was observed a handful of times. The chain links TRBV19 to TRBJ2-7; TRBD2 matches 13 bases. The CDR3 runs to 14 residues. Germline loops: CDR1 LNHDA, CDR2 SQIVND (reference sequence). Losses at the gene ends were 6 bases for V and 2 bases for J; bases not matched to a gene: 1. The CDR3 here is CASSGTSGAYEQYF. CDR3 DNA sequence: TGTGCCAGTAGCGGGACTAGCGGGGCCTACGAGCAGTACTTC.

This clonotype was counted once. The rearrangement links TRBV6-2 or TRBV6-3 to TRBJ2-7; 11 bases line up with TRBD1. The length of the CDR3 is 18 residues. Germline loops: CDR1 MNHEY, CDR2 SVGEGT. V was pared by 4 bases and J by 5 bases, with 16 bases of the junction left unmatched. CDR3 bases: TGTGCCAGCAGTTGCTCGGCGGGACAGGGGGGGCCATTGGACGAGCAGTACTTC. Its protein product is CASSCSAGQGGPLDEQYF.